A single sample is the source of the 4 T cell receptor beta chains below, sequenced in a study of cytomegalovirus exposure and HLA in healthy donors. Amplification used 60 Vbeta primers and 13 Jbeta primers. Assay used: immunoSEQ multiplex PCR; TCRdb lists only in-frame clones, some missing. The sample has 99,000 or so clones, over 75% seen once; the top ten hold 5% to 6.5%. The sequenced material came from PBMCs. These receptor sequences come from a man in his 60s in good health and CMV-seropositive.

The chain employs TRBV6-1 and TRBJ1-2; tentative D call: TRBD1 (6 bases). In germline, CDR1 is MNHNS, CDR2 SASEGT. The CDR3 contains 12 residues. Trimming took off 6 bases at V and 8 bases at J, with 13 bases between the two ends. The CDR3 DNA sequence: TGTGCCAGCAGATACAGGGATAGCGGCTACACCTTC. Amino acid sequence: CASRYRDSGYTF.

The chain couples TRBV6-1 to TRBJ2-7, with 8 bases matching TRBD2. Per germline, CDR1 MNHNS and CDR2 SASEGT. Losses at the gene ends were 5 bases for V and 4 bases for J; bases not matched to a gene: 7. This CDR3 is built from 14 residues. The CDR3 protein is CASSPLGGGYEQYF. The CDR3, as DNA: TGTGCCAGCAGTCCGCTCGGGGGGGGTTACGAGCAGTACTTC.

This chain uses TRBV7-2 with TRBJ2-7, with 9 bases lining up with TRBD1. This CDR3 is built from 14 residues. Per the germline V gene, CDR1 is SGHTA and CDR2 is FQGNSA. Germline trimming cut 5 bases from V and 2 bases from J; bases unmatched to any gene: 4. CDR3 protein: CASSPRTGAYEQYF. In nucleotides, the CDR3 is TGTGCCAGCAGCCCGAGGACAGGGGCCTACGAGCAGTACTTC.

V is TRBV6-7 and J is TRBJ1-3; D is uncertain. TRBV6-7 is noted as an ORF with a role that remains uncertain. Trimming removed 6 bases from V and 0 bases from J, with 12 bases in between. The CDR3 consists of 15 residues. CDR3 sequence: CASRDGLISGNTIYF. CDR3 DNA sequence: TGTGCCAGCAGGGATGGACTCATCTCTGGAAACACCATATATTTT.